This T cell receptor (beta chain) was identified in a study of blood T cell repertoires in COVID-19. For the study at large: From T cells, B-cell-depleted T cells, or PBMCs came the material, which was cDNA or gDNA.

Assay used: immunoSEQ multiplex PCR; TCRdb lists only in-frame clones, some missing. The sample carries roughly 340,000 clones, more than 80% recorded once. Trimming stripped 3 bases from V and 0 bases from J, with 10 bases between. Germline-derived CDR1 and CDR2 are SGDLS and YYNGEE. CDR3 length equals 15 residues. Individuals aged about 18 to 89 years were recruited from 24 US areas. Sequenced sample: PBMCs or T cells enriched from blood (not recorded which). The TCR was taken from a man aged 18 to 29 who had recovered from COVID-19. V and J are TRBV9 and TRBJ1-3; TRBD1 might be the D (5 bases). CDR3 coding DNA: TGTGCCAGCAGCGCCGACAGCCGCTCTGGAAACACCATATATTTT. Translating it yields CASSADSRSGNTIYF.